This TCR beta chain is from a study of shared clonotypes between healthy human individuals. CD8 cells classed as naive were CD45RO-negative and positively selected for CCR7, excluding terminally differentiated effector memory CD45RA+ cells. As to this clone: Its target is not known.

Study outcomes and limitations: Sampling included only blood; tissue repertoires likely differ. On the whole, naive subsets had larger estimated richness than memory subsets had.

This CDR3 has 13 amino acids. V shed 8 bases, J shed 1 base, and the junction held 4 bases outside the gene matches. Germline loops: CDR1 MDHEN, CDR2 SYDVKM. Samples underwent the assay at deep level. Assay used: immunoSEQ multiplex PCR; TCRdb lists only in-frame clones, some missing. Seen here are more than 2 million clones, about 94% observed once, and the top ten hold around 1.7%. This TCR was recovered from a young man in good health. Some clones in this sample may be carry-over from other donors' samples. This chain uses TRBV28 with TRBJ2-7; 8 nucleotides match TRBD1. The sequenced sample was naive CD8+ T cells from PBMCs. The CDR3 protein is CASLGQGSYEQYF. CDR3 bases: TGTGCCAGCCTCGGACAGGGATCCTACGAGCAGTACTTC.